This is a list of T cell receptor beta chains from one sample in a study of post-analysis software for immune sequencing data. MiXCR was run by TCRdb on the PCR reads, yielding one entry per CDR3 protein. This sample carries around 400,000 distinct CDR3 sequences, 39% of them seen once, and the ten largest clones take 7.6%. The specimen was blood. The receptors here all came from a girl under 10 years old with multiple sclerosis. CDR3s include the opening cysteine and the closing phenylalanine or tryptophan. The order of the fields is D gene, V gene, clone size, J gene, CDR3 protein, CDR3 DNA. The D gene is left open where the match is weak. Clone size is shown for a subset of rows, as once, few, many or a class of expanded clone.

TRBD1,TRBV15,few,TRBJ2-7,CATSRHRQGSEQYF,TGTGCCACCAGCAGACACCGACAGGGAAGCGAGCAGTACTTC
TRBD2,TRBV4-1,few,TRBJ2-7,CASSQFSGTYEQYF,TGCGCCAGCAGCCAATTTAGCGGGACCTACGAGCAGTACTTC
TRBD1,TRBV5-1,-,TRBJ1-1,CASSLEGQGWTEAFF,TGCGCCAGCAGCTTGGAGGGACAGGGATGGACTGAAGCTTTCTTT
TRBD2,TRBV7-9,-,TRBJ2-3,CASSFGEGSTDTQYF,TGTGCCAGCAGCTTTGGGGAGGGGTCGACAGATACGCAGTATTTT
-,TRBV24-1,-,TRBJ1-1,CATSDPGETEAFF,TGTGCCACCAGTGATCCCGGTGAAACTGAAGCTTTCTTT
-,TRBV29-1,few,TRBJ2-5,CSVGTMGPLEETQYF,TGCAGCGTTGGAACCATGGGCCCCTTGGAAGAGACCCAGTACTTC
-,TRBV7-2,-,TRBJ1-1,CASSLVRARGWTEAFF,TGTGCCAGCAGCTTAGTACGGGCGCGGGGTTGGACTGAAGCTTTCTTT
-,TRBV5-1,-,TRBJ1-2,CAGSGSKGYTF,TGCGCCGGCAGCGGGTCGAAGGGCTACACCTTC
TRBD1,TRBV20-1,-,TRBJ2-7,CSARDTGGYRGRALSSYEQYF,TGCAGTGCTAGAGATACTGGAGGATACAGGGGGCGAGCGCTAAGCTCCTACGAGCAGTACTTC
TRBD1,TRBV20-1,-,TRBJ1-2,CSARWRGHSYGYTF,TGCAGTGCTAGATGGAGGGGGCACAGCTATGGCTACACCTTC